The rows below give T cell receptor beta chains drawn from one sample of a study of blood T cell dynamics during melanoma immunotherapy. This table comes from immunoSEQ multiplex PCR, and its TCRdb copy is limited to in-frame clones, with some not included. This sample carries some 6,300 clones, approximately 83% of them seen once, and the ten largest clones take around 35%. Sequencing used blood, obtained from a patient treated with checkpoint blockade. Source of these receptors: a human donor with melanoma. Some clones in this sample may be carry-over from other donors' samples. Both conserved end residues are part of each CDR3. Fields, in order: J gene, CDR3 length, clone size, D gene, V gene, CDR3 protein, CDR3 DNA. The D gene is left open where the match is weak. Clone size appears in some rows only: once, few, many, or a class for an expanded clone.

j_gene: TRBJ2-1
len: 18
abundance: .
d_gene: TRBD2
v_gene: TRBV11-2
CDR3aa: CASSLQPPSGGANNEQFF
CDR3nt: TGTGCCAGCAGCTTACAACCACCTAGCGGGGGGGCTAACAATGAGCAGTTCTTC

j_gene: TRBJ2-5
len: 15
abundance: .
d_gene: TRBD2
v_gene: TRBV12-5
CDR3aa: CASAKGTSGQETQYF
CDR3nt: TGTGCTAGTGCAAAAGGGACTAGCGGACAAGAGACCCAGTACTTC

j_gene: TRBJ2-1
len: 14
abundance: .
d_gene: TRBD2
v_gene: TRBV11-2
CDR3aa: CASSLGIAGGEQFF
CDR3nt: TGTGCCAGCAGCCTCGGTATAGCGGGGGGGGAGCAGTTCTTC

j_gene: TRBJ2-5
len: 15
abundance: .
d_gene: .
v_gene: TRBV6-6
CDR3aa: CASSYSTSLEETQYF
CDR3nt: TGTGCCAGCAGTTACTCCACTAGCTTGGAGGAGACCCAGTACTTC

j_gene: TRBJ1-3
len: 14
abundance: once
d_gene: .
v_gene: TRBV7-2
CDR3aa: CASSLGHSGNTIYF
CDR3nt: TGTGCCAGCAGCTTAGGTCACTCTGGAAACACCATATATTTT

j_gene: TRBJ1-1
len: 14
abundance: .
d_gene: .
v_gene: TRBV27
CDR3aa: CASSRGPMNTEAFF
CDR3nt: TGTGCCAGCAGCCGCGGCCCGATGAACACTGAAGCTTTCTTT

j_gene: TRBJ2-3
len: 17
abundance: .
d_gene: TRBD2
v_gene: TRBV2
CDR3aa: CASTGTSGNWSTDTQYF
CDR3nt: TGTGCCAGCACTGGGACTAGCGGGAATTGGTCCACAGATACGCAGTATTTT

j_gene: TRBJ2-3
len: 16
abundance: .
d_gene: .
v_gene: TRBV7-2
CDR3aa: CASSLRTALSTDTQYF
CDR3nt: TGTGCCAGCAGCTTGAGGACAGCCCTGAGCACAGATACGCAGTATTTT

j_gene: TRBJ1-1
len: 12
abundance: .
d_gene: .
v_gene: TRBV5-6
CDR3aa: CASSLEAFEAFF
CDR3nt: TGTGCCAGCAGCTTGGAGGCGTTTGAAGCTTTCTTT

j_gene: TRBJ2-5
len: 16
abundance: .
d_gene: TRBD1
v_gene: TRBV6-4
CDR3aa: CASSDSVGTGQETQYF
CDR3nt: TGTGCCAGCAGTGACTCGGTAGGGACAGGACAAGAGACCCAGTACTTC

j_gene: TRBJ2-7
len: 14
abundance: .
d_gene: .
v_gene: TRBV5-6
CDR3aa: CASSRAGTASEQYF
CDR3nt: TGTGCCAGCAGCCGCGCCGGGACGGCGAGTGAGCAGTACTTC

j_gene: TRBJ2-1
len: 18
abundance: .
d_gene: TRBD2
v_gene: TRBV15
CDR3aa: CATSRVHPRLAGMNGQFF
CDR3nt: TGTGCCACCAGCAGAGTCCACCCACGACTAGCGGGAATGAATGGGCAGTTCTTC

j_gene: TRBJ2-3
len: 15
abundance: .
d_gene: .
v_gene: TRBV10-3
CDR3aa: CAISEAGLSTDTQYF
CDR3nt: TGTGCCATCAGTGAAGCGGGCCTTAGCACAGATACGCAGTATTTT

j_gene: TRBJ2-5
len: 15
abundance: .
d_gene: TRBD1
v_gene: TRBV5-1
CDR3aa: CASSVGQGAFGTQYF
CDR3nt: TGCGCCAGCAGCGTGGGACAGGGGGCGTTTGGGACCCAGTACTTC

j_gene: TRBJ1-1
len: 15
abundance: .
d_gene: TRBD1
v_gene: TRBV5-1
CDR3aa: CASSFSTGVGTEAFF
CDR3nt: TGCGCCAGCAGCTTCAGTACAGGGGTGGGCACTGAAGCTTTCTTT

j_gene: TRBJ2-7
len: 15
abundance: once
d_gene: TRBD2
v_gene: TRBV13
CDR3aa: CASSKLAGGHHEQYF
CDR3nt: TGTGCCAGCAGCAAGCTAGCGGGAGGGCACCACGAGCAGTACTTC

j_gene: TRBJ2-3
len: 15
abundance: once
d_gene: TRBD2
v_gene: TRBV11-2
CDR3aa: CASKDSGGGWDTQYF
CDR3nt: TGTGCCAGCAAGGATTCTGGCGGGGGTTGGGATACGCAGTATTTT

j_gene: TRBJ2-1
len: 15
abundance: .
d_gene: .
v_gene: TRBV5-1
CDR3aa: CASSLGVGVGNEQFF
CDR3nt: TGCGCCAGCAGCTTGGGGGTAGGGGTCGGCAATGAGCAGTTCTTC

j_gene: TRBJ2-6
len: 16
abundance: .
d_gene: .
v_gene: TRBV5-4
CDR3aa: CASSSLDLEGANVLTF
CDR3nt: TGTGCCAGCAGCTCCCTGGACTTGGAGGGGGCCAACGTCCTGACTTTC

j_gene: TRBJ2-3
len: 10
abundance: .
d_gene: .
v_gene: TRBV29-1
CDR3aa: CMADTDTQYF
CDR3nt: TGCATGGCTGACACAGATACGCAGTATTTT

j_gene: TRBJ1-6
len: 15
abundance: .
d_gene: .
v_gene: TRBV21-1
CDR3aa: CASRGTSIYNSPLHF
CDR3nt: TGTGCCAGCAGAGGGACATCGATCTATAATTCACCCCTCCACTTT

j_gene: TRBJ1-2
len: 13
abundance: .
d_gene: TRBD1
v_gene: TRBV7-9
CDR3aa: CASSSDRVRGYTF
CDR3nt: TGTGCCAGCAGTTCGGACAGGGTCCGCGGCTACACCTTC

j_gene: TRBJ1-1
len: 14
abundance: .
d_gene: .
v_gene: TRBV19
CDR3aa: CASSIGGARTEAFF
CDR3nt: TGTGCCAGTAGTATTGGAGGGGCGAGGACTGAAGCTTTCTTT

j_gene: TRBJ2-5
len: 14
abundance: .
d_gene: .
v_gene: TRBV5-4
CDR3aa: CASSPSGQQETQYF
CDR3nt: TGTGCCAGCAGCCCTAGTGGGCAGCAAGAGACCCAGTACTTC